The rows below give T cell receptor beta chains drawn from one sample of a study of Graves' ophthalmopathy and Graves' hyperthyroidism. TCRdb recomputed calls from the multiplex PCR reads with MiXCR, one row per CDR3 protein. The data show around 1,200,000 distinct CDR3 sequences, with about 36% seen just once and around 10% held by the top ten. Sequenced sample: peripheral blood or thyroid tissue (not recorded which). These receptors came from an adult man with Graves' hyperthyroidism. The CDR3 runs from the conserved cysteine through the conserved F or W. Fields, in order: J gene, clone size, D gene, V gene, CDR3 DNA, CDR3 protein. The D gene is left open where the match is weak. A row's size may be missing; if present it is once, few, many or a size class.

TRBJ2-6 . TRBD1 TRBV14 TGTGCCAGCAGCGAGTCCGGGACAGGGTCCCGGTCTGGAGCCAACGTCCTGACTTTC CASSESGTGSRSGANVLTF
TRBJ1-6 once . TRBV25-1 TGTGCCAGCAGTTTAAATGGGGAATCACCCCTCCACTTT CASSLNGESPLHF
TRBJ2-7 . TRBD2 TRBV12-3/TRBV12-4 TGTGCCAGCACACCTGCGGGGGGGCAGTACTTC CASTPAGGQYF
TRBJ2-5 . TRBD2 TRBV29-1 TGCAGCGCTCAAGCGGGAGGGACTCAAGAGACCCAGTACTTC CSAQAGGTQETQYF
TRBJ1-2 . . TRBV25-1 TGTGCCAGCAGAGGGAGCGACAGTCTTTTAAACTATGGCTACACCTTC CASRGSDSLLNYGYTF
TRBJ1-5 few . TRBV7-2 TGTGCCAGCATAATCCTAGAGGCCTCACGGACCCTCAATCAGCCCCAGCATTTT CASIILEASRTLNQPQHF
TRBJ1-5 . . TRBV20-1 TGCAGTGCTCCGAAGGGTATATTTCAGCCCCAGCATTTT CSAPKGIFQPQHF
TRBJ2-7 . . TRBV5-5 TGTGCCAGCAGCTTAGGCGCAGGAGGTTGGGGCGAGCAGTACTTC CASSLGAGGWGEQYF
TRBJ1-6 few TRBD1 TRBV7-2 TGTGCCAGCAGCCGGGACAGATTGTATAATTCACCCCTCCACTTT CASSRDRLYNSPLHF
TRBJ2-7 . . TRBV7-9 TGTGCCAGCAGCCCTGGACAGGAGGGCTACGAGCAGTACTTC CASSPGQEGYEQYF